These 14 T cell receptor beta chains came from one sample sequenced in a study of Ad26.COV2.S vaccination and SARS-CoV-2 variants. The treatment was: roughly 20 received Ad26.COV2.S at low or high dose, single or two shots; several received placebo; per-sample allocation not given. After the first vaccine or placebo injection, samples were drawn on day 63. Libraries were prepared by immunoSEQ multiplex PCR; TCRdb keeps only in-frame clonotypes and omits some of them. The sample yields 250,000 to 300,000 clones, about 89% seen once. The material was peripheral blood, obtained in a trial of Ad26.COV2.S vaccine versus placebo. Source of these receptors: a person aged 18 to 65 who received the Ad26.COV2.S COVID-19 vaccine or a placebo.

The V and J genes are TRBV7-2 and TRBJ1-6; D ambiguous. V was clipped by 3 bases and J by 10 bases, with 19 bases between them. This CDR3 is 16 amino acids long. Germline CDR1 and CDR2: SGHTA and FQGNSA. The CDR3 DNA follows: TGTGCCAGCAGCTTCTTCACCCCTGTAACGGGATCACCCCTCCACTTT. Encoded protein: CASSFFTPVTGSPLHF.

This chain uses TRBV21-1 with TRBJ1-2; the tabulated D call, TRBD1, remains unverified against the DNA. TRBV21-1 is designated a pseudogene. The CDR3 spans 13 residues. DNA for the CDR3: TGTGCCAGCCTGAACTTAAACAGGGCTGGCTACACCTTC. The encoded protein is CASLNLNRAGYTF.

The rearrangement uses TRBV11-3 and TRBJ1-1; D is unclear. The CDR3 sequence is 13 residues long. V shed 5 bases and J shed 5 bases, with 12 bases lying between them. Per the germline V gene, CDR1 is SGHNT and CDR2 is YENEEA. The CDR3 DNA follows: TGTGCCAGCAGCCCTCAAGCGGGGACTGAAGCTTTCTTT. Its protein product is CASSPQAGTEAFF.

In nucleotides, the CDR3 is TGTGCCAGCACGGGGCAGGGACAGACCACAGATACGCAGTATTTT. This codes for CASTGQGQTTDTQYF. The chain recombines TRBV2 with TRBJ2-3; 7 bases map to TRBD1. The CDR3 has 15 residues. The germline gives CDR1 SNHLY, CDR2 FYNNEI. V shed 7 bases, J shed 2 bases, and the junction held 9 bases outside the gene matches.

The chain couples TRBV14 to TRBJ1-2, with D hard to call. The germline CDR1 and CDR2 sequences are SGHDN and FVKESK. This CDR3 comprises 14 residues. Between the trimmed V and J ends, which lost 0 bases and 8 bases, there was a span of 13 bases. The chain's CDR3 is CASSQEQGKGGYTF. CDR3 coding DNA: TGTGCCAGCAGCCAAGAGCAAGGGAAAGGCGGCTACACCTTC. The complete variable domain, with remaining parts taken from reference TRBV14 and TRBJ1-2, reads EAGVTQFPSHSVIEKGQTVTLRCDPISGHDNLYWYRRVMGKEIKFLLHFVKESKQDESGMPNNRFLAERTGGTYSTLKVQPAELEDSGVYFCASSQEQGKGGYTFGSGTRLTVV.

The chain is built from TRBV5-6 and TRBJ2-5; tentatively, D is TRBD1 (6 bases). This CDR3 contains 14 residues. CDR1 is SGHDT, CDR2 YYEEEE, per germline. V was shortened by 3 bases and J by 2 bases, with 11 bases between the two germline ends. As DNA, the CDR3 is TGTGCCAGCAGCTACCGGGACATTCAAGAGACCCAGTACTTC. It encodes CASSYRDIQETQYF.

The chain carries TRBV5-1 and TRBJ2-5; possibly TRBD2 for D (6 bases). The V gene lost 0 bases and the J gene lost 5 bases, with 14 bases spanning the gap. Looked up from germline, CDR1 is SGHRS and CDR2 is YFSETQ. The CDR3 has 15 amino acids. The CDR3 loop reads CASSLESPAGETQYF. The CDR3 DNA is TGCGCCAGCAGCTTGGAATCCCCTGCGGGGGAGACCCAGTACTTC.

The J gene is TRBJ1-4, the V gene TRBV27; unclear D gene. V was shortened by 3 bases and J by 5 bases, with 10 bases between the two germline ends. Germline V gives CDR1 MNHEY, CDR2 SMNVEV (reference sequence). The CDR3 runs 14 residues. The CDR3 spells CASSFSVFNEKLFF. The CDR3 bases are TGTGCCAGCAGTTTTTCCGTATTCAATGAAAAACTGTTTTTT.

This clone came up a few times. CDR3 sequence (DNA): TGTGCCAGCAGCTCGGGACAGGTTGGCAATCAGCCCCAGCATTTT. Protein: CASSSGQVGNQPQHF. The V gene is TRBV7-2, the J gene TRBJ1-5; TRBD1 matches 8 bases. This CDR3 has 15 residues. The V and J ends lost 4 bases and 2 bases, in that order; junction bases with no gene match: 4. The germline V gene has CDR1 SGHTA and CDR2 FQGNSA.

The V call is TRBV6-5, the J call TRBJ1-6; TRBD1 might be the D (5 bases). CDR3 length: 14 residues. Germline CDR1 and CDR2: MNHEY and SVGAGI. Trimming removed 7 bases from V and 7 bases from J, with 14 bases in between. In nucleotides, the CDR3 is TGTGCCAGCAAGGTACAGGCTGCCAATTCACCCCTCCACTTT. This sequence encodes CASKVQAANSPLHF.

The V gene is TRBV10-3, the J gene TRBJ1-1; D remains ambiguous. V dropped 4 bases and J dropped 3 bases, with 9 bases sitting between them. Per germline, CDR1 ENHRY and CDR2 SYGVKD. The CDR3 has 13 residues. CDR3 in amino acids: CAISGTKDTEAFF. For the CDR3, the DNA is TGTGCCATCAGTGGCACAAAGGACACTGAAGCTTTCTTT.

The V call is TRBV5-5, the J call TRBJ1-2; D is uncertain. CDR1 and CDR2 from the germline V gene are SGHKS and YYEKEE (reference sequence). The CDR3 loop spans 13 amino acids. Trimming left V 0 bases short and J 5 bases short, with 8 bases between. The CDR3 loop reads CASSLDSTYGYTF. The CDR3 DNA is TGTGCCAGCAGCTTGGACTCCACTTATGGCTACACCTTC.

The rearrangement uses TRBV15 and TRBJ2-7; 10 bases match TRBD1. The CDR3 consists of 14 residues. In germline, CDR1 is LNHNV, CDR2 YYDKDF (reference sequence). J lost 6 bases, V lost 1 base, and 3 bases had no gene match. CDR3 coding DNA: TGTGCCACCAGCAGAGGACAGGGGGCTGGCGAGCAGTACTTC. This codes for CATSRGQGAGEQYF. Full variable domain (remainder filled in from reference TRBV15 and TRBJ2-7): DAMVIQNPRYQVTQFGKPVTLSCSQTLNHNVMYWYQQKSSQAPKLLFHYYDKDFNNEADTPDNFQSRRPNTSFCFLDIRSPGLGDTAMYLCATSRGQGAGEQYFGPGTRLTVT.

The CDR3, as DNA: TGCGCCAGCAGCCAATTGGGACTAGTATCCTACGAGCAGTACTTC. Encoded protein: CASSQLGLVSYEQYF. The rearrangement uses TRBV4-1 and TRBJ2-7; 8 bases agree with TRBD2. The CDR3 extends over 15 amino acids. The V and J ends lost 2 bases and 1 base, in that order; junction bases with no gene match: 4. The V gene's germline CDR1 is MGHRA and CDR2 YSYEKL.